This T cell receptor (beta chain) was found in a study of T cells in Graves' hyperthyroidism and ophthalmopathy. Germline CDR1 and CDR2: DFQATT and SNEGSKA (reference sequence). This CDR3 region has 13 residues. Trimming took 1 base from V and 5 from J, leaving 8 bases between them. This clonotype was seen repeatedly, ten times or more. Using RNA transcripts as the source, TCR beta CDR3 regions were amplified. An initial round of RT-PCR targeting the TCR CDR3 relied on the HTBI primer set. TCRdb redid the calling of the multiplex PCR reads with MiXCR, one entry per CDR3 protein. Of approximately 430,000 distinct CDR3 sequences in the sample, roughly 15% are singletons; the top ten hold roughly 13%.

Sequences were obtained from blood. The chain carries TRBV20-1 and TRBJ2-2; perhaps TRBD2 as D (5 bases). The sequence was obtained from a man aged 18 to 29 with Graves' ophthalmopathy. CDR3 sequence (DNA): TGCAGTGCTAGAGTGGCGGGTACCGGGGAGCTGTTTTTT. This codes for CSARVAGTGELFF.